The present T cell receptor beta chain was sequenced within a study of blood T cell repertoires in COVID-19. Germline lookup yields CDR1 LNHNV and CDR2 YYDKDF (reference sequence). The CDR3 length is 13 residues. V dropped 0 bases and J dropped 4 bases, with 6 bases sitting between them. Under the authors' procedure: Estimates of nucleated cell counts were drawn from the amplification of reference gene primers. The assay was immunoSEQ multiplex PCR, and TCRdb's table has in-frame clones only and misses some. V, J and clone size reflect that table, while D and trimming were determined from the DNA. The table includes 250,000 to 400,000 clones, 85% detected once. Participants, about 18 to 90 years old, spanned fewer than 30 US areas. Which cohort a participant joined came from the clinical history participants gave. Participants in the exposed group had met a COVID-19 case in the 2 weeks before joining the study.

The chain recombines TRBV15 with TRBJ1-1; D ambiguous. Sequenced material: PBMCs or T cells enriched from blood (not recorded which). This TCR was recovered from a woman aged 30 to 39 who had been exposed to COVID-19. CDR3 nucleotides: TGTGCCACCAGCAGAGATATGTCCACTGAAGCTTTCTTT. Residues: CATSRDMSTEAFF.